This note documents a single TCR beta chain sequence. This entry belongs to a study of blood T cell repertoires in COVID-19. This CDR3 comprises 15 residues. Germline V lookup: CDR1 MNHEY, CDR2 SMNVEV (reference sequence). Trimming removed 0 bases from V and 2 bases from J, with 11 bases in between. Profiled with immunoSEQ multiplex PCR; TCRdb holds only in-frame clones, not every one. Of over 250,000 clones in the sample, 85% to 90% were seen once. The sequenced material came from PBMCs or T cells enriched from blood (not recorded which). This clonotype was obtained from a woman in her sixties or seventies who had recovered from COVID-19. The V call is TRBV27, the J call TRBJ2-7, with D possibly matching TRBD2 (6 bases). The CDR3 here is CASSLSGGGPYEQYF. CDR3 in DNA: TGTGCCAGCAGTTTATCGGGGGGTGGCCCCTACGAGCAGTACTTC.